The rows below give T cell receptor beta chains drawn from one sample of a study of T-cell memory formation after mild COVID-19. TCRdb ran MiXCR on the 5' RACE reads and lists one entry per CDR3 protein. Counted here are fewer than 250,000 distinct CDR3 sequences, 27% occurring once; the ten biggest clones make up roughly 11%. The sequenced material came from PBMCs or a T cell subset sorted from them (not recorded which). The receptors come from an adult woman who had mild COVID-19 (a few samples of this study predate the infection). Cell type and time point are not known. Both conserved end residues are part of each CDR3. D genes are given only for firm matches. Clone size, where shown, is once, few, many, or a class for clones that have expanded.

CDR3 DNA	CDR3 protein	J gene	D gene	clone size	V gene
TGTGCCAGCAGCATCGACCCGAGCTACGAGCAGTACTTC	CASSIDPSYEQYF	TRBJ2-7	-	few	TRBV7-2
TGCGCCAGCAGCCAAGTGTCCATTGGGGCTCTAGAGACCCAGTACTTC	CASSQVSIGALETQYF	TRBJ2-5	-	-	TRBV4-1
TGCGCCAGCAGCTTTACCAGGGGCCAAGAGACCCAGTACTTC	CASSFTRGQETQYF	TRBJ2-5	-	-	TRBV5-1
TGTGCCAGCTCACCCCCAAGGGTTCAAGAGACCCAGTACTTC	CASSPPRVQETQYF	TRBJ2-5	-	few	TRBV18
TGTGCCAGCAGTGACCAAACATTAGGGGGGCAGCCCCAGCATTTT	CASSDQTLGGQPQHF	TRBJ1-5	-	few	TRBV6-1
TGCGCCAGCAGCTTGTCCCGGGACAGGGGGCTCGATGAGCAGTTCTTC	CASSLSRDRGLDEQFF	TRBJ2-1	TRBD1	medium-sized	TRBV5-1
TGTGCCAGCAGCTCCCAAAGTGGGTCCCCCTACAATGAGCAGTTCTTC	CASSSQSGSPYNEQFF	TRBJ2-1	-	few	TRBV7-6
TGTGCCAGCAGCTTAGGCCTAGGAGACTCCTACGAGCAGTACTTC	CASSLGLGDSYEQYF	TRBJ2-7	-	few	TRBV7-9
TGTGCCAGCAGCGGACCGGGACAGCCCATGTCTGAGCAGTACTTC	CASSGPGQPMSEQYF	TRBJ2-7	TRBD1	few	TRBV9
TGTGCCAGCAGCTCCCCGCAGGGGGTACGGGATGAGCAGTTCTTC	CASSSPQGVRDEQFF	TRBJ2-1	TRBD1	few	TRBV7-2
TGCAGTGCTAGAGATGGGGTCAGCGGGGGGGCGTACAATGAGCAGTTCTTC	CSARDGVSGGAYNEQFF	TRBJ2-1	TRBD2	few	TRBV20-1
TGTGCCAGCAGCTTAGTCCCGGGTCGAGACACTGAAGCTTTCTTT	CASSLVPGRDTEAFF	TRBJ1-1	-	-	TRBV7-6
TGCAGTGCTAGACCTCAGGACAGGGTGCATGAGCAGTTCTTC	CSARPQDRVHEQFF	TRBJ2-1	TRBD1	many	TRBV20-1
TGTGCCAGTAGTATGAGGGGCGGGACACCCTCCTACGAGCAGTACTTC	CASSMRGGTPSYEQYF	TRBJ2-7	-	-	TRBV19
TGTGCCAGCAGCCAAGAAATGGGGACTACCAACACCGGGGAGCTGTTTTTT	CASSQEMGTTNTGELFF	TRBJ2-2	TRBD2	-	TRBV4-2
TGCAGTGCTAGATCGAGCGGGAGGATGTACGAGCAGTACTTC	CSARSSGRMYEQYF	TRBJ2-7	TRBD2	-	TRBV20-1
TGCAGTCTCAACAGGGGACGCGGGGCCCAGTACTTC	CSLNRGRGAQYF	TRBJ2-5	-	once	TRBV20-1
TGTGCCAGCAGCTTAGCGCCGGACGGTGCCTACGAGCAGTACTTC	CASSLAPDGAYEQYF	TRBJ2-7	-	-	TRBV7-8
TGTGCCACCAGCAGAGAGGGGGCAGGGAATCAGCCCCAGCATTTT	CATSREGAGNQPQHF	TRBJ1-5	-	-	TRBV15
TGCAGCGTCGCCGGGAGGGACCACTCCTACGAGCAGTACTTC	CSVAGRDHSYEQYF	TRBJ2-7	TRBD2	-	TRBV29-1
TGTGCCAGCACGCCCCAGGGGGCTCAGCCCCAGCATTTT	CASTPQGAQPQHF	TRBJ1-5	TRBD1	few	TRBV18
TGCAGCGTTGAAGCCAGGGAGGGGTACGATGAGCAGTTCTTC	CSVEAREGYDEQFF	TRBJ2-1	TRBD2	few	TRBV29-1
TGCGCCAGCAAGCGGGGGGTTGTGGAGACCCAGTACTTC	CASKRGVVETQYF	TRBJ2-5	TRBD2	few	TRBV10-2
TGTGCCAGCAGTCCCAACCCCGAGGGGGCTTGGGGCTACACCTTC	CASSPNPEGAWGYTF	TRBJ1-2	TRBD1	-	TRBV7-2
TGTGCCAGCAGTTTAAGTCGAGGGATTGGCTACACCTTC	CASSLSRGIGYTF	TRBJ1-2	-	-	TRBV27
TGTGCCAGCAGCGCAACTAGCGGAGTACCCGGGGAGCTGTTTTTT	CASSATSGVPGELFF	TRBJ2-2	TRBD2	-	TRBV5-5
TGTGCCAGCAGCGCGGGACAGGGGAATGGCTACACCTTC	CASSAGQGNGYTF	TRBJ1-2	TRBD1	-	TRBV9
TGTGCCAGCAGTGACCACGGGCGGACAGGTCCGTTTGGCTACACCTTC	CASSDHGRTGPFGYTF	TRBJ1-2	TRBD1	-	TRBV6-4
TGTGCCAGCAGTCTTACGGACTACTACGAGCAGTACTTC	CASSLTDYYEQYF	TRBJ2-7	-	few	TRBV12-3/TRBV12-4
TGTGCCAGCAGTGAACGGGGGGCGCGTACTGAAGCTTTCTTT	CASSERGARTEAFF	TRBJ1-1	-	few	TRBV2
TGTGCCAGCAGCCAAGCGACTAGCGGGAGCTCCTACAATGAGCAGTTCTTC	CASSQATSGSSYNEQFF	TRBJ2-1	TRBD2	-	TRBV14
TGTGCCAGCAGTGAGAGCCGGGCCGGTCCCTCTGGGGCCAACGTCCTGACTTTC	CASSESRAGPSGANVLTF	TRBJ2-6	-	few	TRBV6-2/TRBV6-3
TGTGCCAGCAGCCCCCGGGCAGCGGGAGGTCCAGATACGCAGTATTTT	CASSPRAAGGPDTQYF	TRBJ2-3	TRBD2	-	TRBV11-3
TGCAGCGTTCTAGCATCCGGGGAGCTGTTTTTT	CSVLASGELFF	TRBJ2-2	-	-	TRBV29-1
TGCGCCAGCAGCTTGGACGGTGCGAGCTACGAGCAGTACTTC	CASSLDGASYEQYF	TRBJ2-7	-	few	TRBV5-1
TGTGCCAGCAGCCCATCGACCGACAGGGCCCAAGAGACCCAGTACTTC	CASSPSTDRAQETQYF	TRBJ2-5	TRBD1	-	TRBV5-4
TGTGCCAGCAGCTGGACGGGTACCCAGCCCCAGCATTTT	CASSWTGTQPQHF	TRBJ1-5	-	few	TRBV7-2
TGTGCCAGCGCCCCAGACGAAGAGACCCAGTACTTC	CASAPDEETQYF	TRBJ2-5	-	-	TRBV3-1
TGTGCCACCAGTCTCCAGGGGACCCAGTACTTC	CATSLQGTQYF	TRBJ2-5	-	few	TRBV24-1
TGTGCCAGCAGTTTAGAGATTGGAAAGACCCAGTACTTC	CASSLEIGKTQYF	TRBJ2-5	-	-	TRBV12-3/TRBV12-4
TGTGCCAGCAGGGAGACAGGGGGCAATGGCTACACCTTC	CASRETGGNGYTF	TRBJ1-2	TRBD1	many	TRBV25-1
TGTGCCAGCAGGGTACAGCTCAATCAGCCCCAGCATTTT	CASRVQLNQPQHF	TRBJ1-5	-	once	TRBV6-1
TGTGCCAGCAGCCTCCCAGGGGGGGCCGAGCAGTACTTC	CASSLPGGAEQYF	TRBJ2-7	-	-	TRBV3-1
TGTGCCAGCAGCTTAGAAGTTGGGGTTAAAGAGACCCAGTACTTC	CASSLEVGVKETQYF	TRBJ2-5	-	-	TRBV7-8
TGTGCCAGCAGCCAAAGCCGAATATCAGGGGGGAATGCCAAAAACATTCAGTACTTC	CASSQSRISGGNAKNIQYF	TRBJ2-4	-	few	TRBV7-8
TGCGCCAGCAGCCAACCCACCCGGGACACCAAAAACATTCAGTACTTC	CASSQPTRDTKNIQYF	TRBJ2-4	-	-	TRBV4-1
TGTGCCAGCAGCTTAGACAATCAGCCCCAGCATTTT	CASSLDNQPQHF	TRBJ1-5	-	many	TRBV5-4
TGTGCCAGCAGCGTAGTGGGAGGGCCGACCACCTACGAGCAGTACTTC	CASSVVGGPTTYEQYF	TRBJ2-7	TRBD2	-	TRBV9
TGCGCCAGTTCTAGGGGTCCCACGAACCAAGAGACCCAGTACTTC	CASSRGPTNQETQYF	TRBJ2-5	-	-	TRBV5-1
TGTGCCAGCAGCCAAGGTAGTAGTCCTTCCGAGCAGTTCTTC	CASSQGSSPSEQFF	TRBJ2-1	-	-	TRBV7-3
TGTGCCAGCAGACCAAATCTGGAGGGTCAGGAGACCCAGTACTTC	CASRPNLEGQETQYF	TRBJ2-5	-	-	TRBV3-1
TGTGCCAGCAGCTTCGCGGGAGGGCTGGTTGTCAATGAGCAGTTCTTC	CASSFAGGLVVNEQFF	TRBJ2-1	TRBD2	few	TRBV5-6
TGTGCCAGCAGTTCGGGGAGTCAAGAGACCCAGTACTTC	CASSSGSQETQYF	TRBJ2-5	-	few	TRBV6-5
TGTGCCAGCAGCCGCGGACAGGGGTGGAACATTCAGTACTTC	CASSRGQGWNIQYF	TRBJ2-4	TRBD1	few	TRBV7-9
TGTGCCATCAGTGACATAGCTGTCTCCTACAATGAGCAGTTCTTC	CAISDIAVSYNEQFF	TRBJ2-1	-	few	TRBV10-3
TGTGCCAGCAGACTGGAAGCGGGAGGCTACAATGAGCAGTTCTTC	CASRLEAGGYNEQFF	TRBJ2-1	TRBD2	-	TRBV2
TGTGCCAGCAGTTTAGGTCAGCGGAACACTGAAGCTTTCTTT	CASSLGQRNTEAFF	TRBJ1-1	-	-	TRBV12-3/TRBV12-4
TGTGCCAGCAGCGTGGGACTCAGCTCTGGGGCCAACGTCCTGACTTTC	CASSVGLSSGANVLTF	TRBJ2-6	-	few	TRBV9
TGTGCCAGCAGCATAAATAGCGGGACCCTCCCGGGAACCGGGGAGCTGTTTTTT	CASSINSGTLPGTGELFF	TRBJ2-2	TRBD2	-	TRBV7-2
TGTGCCAGTAGTATACTGGATGCCTACAATGAGCAGTTCTTC	CASSILDAYNEQFF	TRBJ2-1	-	few	TRBV19